These T cell receptor beta chains were read from a single sample in a study of cytomegalovirus exposure and HLA in healthy donors. This table comes from immunoSEQ multiplex PCR, and its TCRdb copy is limited to in-frame clones, with some not included. The sample lists tens of thousands of clones, around 83% occurring once. The sequenced material came from PBMCs. Receptors originate from a man under 40 in good health and CMV-seronegative. Both conserved end residues are part of each CDR3. Fields, in order: D gene, clone size, J gene, V gene, CDR3 length, CDR3 protein, CDR3 DNA. The D gene is left open where the match is weak. Rows may omit the clone size; those that give it use once, few, many or a size class.

>TRBD1|NA|TRBJ1-2|TRBV13|15
CASSLRQGANYGYTF
TGTGCCAGCAGCTTACGACAGGGGGCGAACTATGGCTACACCTTC
>NA|NA|TRBJ2-7|TRBV20-1|10
CSARDKEQYF
TGCAGTGCTAGAGATAAAGAGCAGTACTTC
>TRBD2|NA|TRBJ2-1|TRBV13|18
CASSSAPGLAGPGDEQFF
TGTGCCAGCAGCTCGGCCCCGGGACTAGCGGGGCCTGGGGATGAGCAGTTCTTC
>NA|NA|TRBJ2-1|TRBV7-3|17
CASSLTGGRVPSGEQFF
TGTGCCAGCAGCTTAACTGGAGGTCGTGTGCCGTCCGGTGAGCAGTTCTTC
>NA|NA|TRBJ2-4|TRBV10-1|13
CASSGTSGNIQYF
TGCGCCAGCAGCGGGACATCGGGAAACATTCAGTACTTC
>NA|few|TRBJ1-1|TRBV5-1|14
CASSSGRDWGEAFF
TGCGCCAGCAGCTCCGGGAGGGATTGGGGTGAAGCTTTCTTT
>NA|NA|TRBJ1-1|TRBV15|14
CATSREGQNTEAFF
TGTGCCACCAGCAGAGAGGGGCAGAACACTGAAGCTTTCTTT
>NA|NA|TRBJ2-4|TRBV19|13
CASSIAQQNIQYF
TGTGCCAGTAGTATAGCACAGCAAAACATTCAGTACTTC
>NA|NA|TRBJ2-7|TRBV6-4|13
CASSGQRIYEQYF
TGTGCCAGCAGTGGACAGAGAATCTACGAGCAGTACTTC
>NA|NA|TRBJ1-2|TRBV12-5|14
CASGDDSFNYGYTF
TGTGCTAGTGGTGATGACAGTTTTAACTATGGCTACACCTTC
>NA|NA|TRBJ2-7|TRBV25-1|12
CASARDIDRQYF
TGTGCCAGCGCCCGGGACATCGATCGGCAGTACTTC
>TRBD1|few|TRBJ1-4|TRBV6-5|16
CASSYSIRQGIAKLFF
TGTGCCAGCAGTTACTCAATACGACAGGGAATCGCAAAACTGTTTTTT
>TRBD2|NA|TRBJ2-7|TRBV5-1|13
CASSAAGGYEQYF
TGCGCCAGCAGCGCCGCGGGGGGCTACGAGCAGTACTTC
>NA|NA|TRBJ1-1|TRBV7-2|15
CASSLRAGRNTEAFF
TGTGCCAGCAGCTTACGGGCAGGGCGGAACACTGAAGCTTTCTTT
>NA|few|TRBJ2-7|TRBV5-5|14
CASSLVIAAYEQYF
TGTGCCAGCAGCTTGGTTATTGCAGCCTACGAGCAGTACTTC
>TRBD1|NA|TRBJ2-1|TRBV13|14
CASSFQGAQDEQFF
TGTGCCAGCAGCTTCCAGGGGGCGCAGGATGAGCAGTTCTTC
>NA|NA|TRBJ2-3|TRBV7-2|16
CASSPRQYSSTDTQYF
TGTGCCAGCAGCCCGCGACAGTACTCTAGCACAGATACGCAGTATTTT
>TRBD1|NA|TRBJ2-2|TRBV4-1|16
CASSQRQGARTGELFF
TGCGCCAGCAGCCAAAGGCAGGGGGCGCGTACCGGGGAGCTGTTTTTT
>NA|NA|TRBJ1-5|TRBV19|13
CASSTDWDQPQHF
TGTGCCAGTAGTACGGACTGGGATCAGCCCCAGCATTTT
>NA|NA|TRBJ2-7|TRBV19|14
CASSMGDTRDEQYF
TGTGCCAGTAGTATGGGGGACACCCGGGATGAGCAGTACTTC